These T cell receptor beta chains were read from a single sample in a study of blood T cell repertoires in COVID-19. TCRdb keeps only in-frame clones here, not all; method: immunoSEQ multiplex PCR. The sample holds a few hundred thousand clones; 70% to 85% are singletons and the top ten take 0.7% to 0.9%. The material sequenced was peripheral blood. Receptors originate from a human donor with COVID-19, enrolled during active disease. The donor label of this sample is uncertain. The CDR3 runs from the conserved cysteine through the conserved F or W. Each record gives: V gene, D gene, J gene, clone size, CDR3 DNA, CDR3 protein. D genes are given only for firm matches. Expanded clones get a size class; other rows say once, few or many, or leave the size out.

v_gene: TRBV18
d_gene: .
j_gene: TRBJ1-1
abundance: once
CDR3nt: TGTGCCAGCTCACCACTAGGGGCCGGAGCTGAAGCTTTCTTT
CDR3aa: CASSPLGAGAEAFF

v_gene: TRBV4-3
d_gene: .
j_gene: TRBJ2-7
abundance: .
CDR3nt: TGCGCCAGCAGCCCGGGGGACTTAGCCTCCTACGAGCAGTACTTC
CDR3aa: CASSPGDLASYEQYF

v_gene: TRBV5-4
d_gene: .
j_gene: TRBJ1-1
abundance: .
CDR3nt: TGTGCCAGCAGCTTGGCCCAGGGGAAAGCTTTCTTT
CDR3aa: CASSLAQGKAFF

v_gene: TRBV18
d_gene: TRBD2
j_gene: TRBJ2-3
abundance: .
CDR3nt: TGTGCCAGCTCACCAGGGACTAGCGGGAGTGGAGATACGCAGTATTTT
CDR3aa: CASSPGTSGSGDTQYF

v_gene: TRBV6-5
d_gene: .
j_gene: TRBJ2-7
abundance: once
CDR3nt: TGTGCCAGCAGGGGAGAGGCTAGCGCTTCCTACGAGCAGTACTTC
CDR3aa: CASRGEASASYEQYF

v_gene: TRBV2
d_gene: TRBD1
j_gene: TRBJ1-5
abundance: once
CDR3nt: TGTGCCAGCCTCCGGGACAGGGGCAATCAGCCCCAGCATTTT
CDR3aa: CASLRDRGNQPQHF

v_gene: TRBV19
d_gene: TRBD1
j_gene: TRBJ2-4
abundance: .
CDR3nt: TGTGCCAGTACCCCGACAGGGCTAGCCAAAAACATTCAGTACTTC
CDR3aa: CASTPTGLAKNIQYF

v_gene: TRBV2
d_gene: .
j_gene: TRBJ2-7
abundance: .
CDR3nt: TGTGCCAGCAGTGAAGCGCGGGGCACCGGGGCCCTCTACGAGCAGTACTTC
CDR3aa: CASSEARGTGALYEQYF

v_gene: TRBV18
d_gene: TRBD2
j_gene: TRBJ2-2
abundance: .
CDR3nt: TGTGCCAGCTCACGACTAGCGGGAGTAGGCGGGGAGCTGTTTTTT
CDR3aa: CASSRLAGVGGELFF

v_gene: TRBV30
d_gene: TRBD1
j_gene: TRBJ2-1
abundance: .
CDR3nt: TGTGCCTGGAGTGTGACAGGGGTCCACAATGAGCAGTTCTTC
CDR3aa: CAWSVTGVHNEQFF

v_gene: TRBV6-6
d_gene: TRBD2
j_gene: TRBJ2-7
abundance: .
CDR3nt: TGTGCCAGCAGTTACCCCGGGACTAGCTCTCACGAGCAGTACTTC
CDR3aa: CASSYPGTSSHEQYF

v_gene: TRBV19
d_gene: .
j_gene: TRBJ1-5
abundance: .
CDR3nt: TGTGCCAGTAGTATTGTAGGGGCGCGGGGTAGCAATCAGCCCCAGCATTTT
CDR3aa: CASSIVGARGSNQPQHF

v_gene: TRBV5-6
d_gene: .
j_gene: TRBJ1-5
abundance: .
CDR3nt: TGTGCCAGCAGCTTGTCGTGGGCCATTAGCAATCAGCCCCAGCATTTT
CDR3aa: CASSLSWAISNQPQHF

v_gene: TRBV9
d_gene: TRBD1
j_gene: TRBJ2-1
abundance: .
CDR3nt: TGTGCCAGCAGCGTCCAGGGACAGGGGGCGGGTTATGAGCAGTTCTTC
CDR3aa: CASSVQGQGAGYEQFF

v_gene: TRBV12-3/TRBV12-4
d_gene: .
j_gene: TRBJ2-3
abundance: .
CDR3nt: TGTGCCAGCAGTTTAAGACTATCAGATACGCAGTATTTT
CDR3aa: CASSLRLSDTQYF

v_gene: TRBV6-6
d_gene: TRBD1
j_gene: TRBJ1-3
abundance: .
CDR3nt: TGTGCCAGCAGTCGAGCAGACAGGGGACCTGGAAACACCATATATTTT
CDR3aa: CASSRADRGPGNTIYF

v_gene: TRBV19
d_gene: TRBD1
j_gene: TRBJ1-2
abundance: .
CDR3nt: TGTGCCAGTAGTATCCGCAGGGGGCGCGAGAATGGCTACACCTTC
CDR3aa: CASSIRRGRENGYTF

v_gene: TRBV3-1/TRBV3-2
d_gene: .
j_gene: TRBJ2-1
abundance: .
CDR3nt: TGTGCCAGCAGCCAAGACGGGAGCTCCTACAATGAGCAGTTCTTC
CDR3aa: CASSQDGSSYNEQFF

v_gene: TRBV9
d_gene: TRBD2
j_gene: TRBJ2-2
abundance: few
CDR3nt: TGTGCCAGCAGCGTAGGACTAGCGGGAGTCACCGGGGAGCTGTTTTTT
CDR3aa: CASSVGLAGVTGELFF

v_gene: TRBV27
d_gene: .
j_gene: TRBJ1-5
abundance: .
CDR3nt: TGTGCCAGCAGTCCGACACGGGGGCAGCCCCAGCATTTT
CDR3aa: CASSPTRGQPQHF

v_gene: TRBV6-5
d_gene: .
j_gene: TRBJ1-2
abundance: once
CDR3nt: TGTGCCAGCAGTTATAACGCCGAACTAGGCTACACCTTC
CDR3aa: CASSYNAELGYTF

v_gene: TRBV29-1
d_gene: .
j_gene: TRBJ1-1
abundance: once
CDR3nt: TGCAGCGTTAATGGGCCCGGGAACACTGAAGCTTTCTTT
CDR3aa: CSVNGPGNTEAFF

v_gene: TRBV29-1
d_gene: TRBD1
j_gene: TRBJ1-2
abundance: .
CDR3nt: TGCAGCGTTTTTGACAGGGCTGACTATGGCTACACCTTC
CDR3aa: CSVFDRADYGYTF

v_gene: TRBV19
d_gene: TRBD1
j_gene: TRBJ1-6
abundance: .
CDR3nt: TGTGCCAGTAAAGCGCGACAGGGGGAACCCGATAATTCACCCCTCCACTTT
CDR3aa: CASKARQGEPDNSPLHF

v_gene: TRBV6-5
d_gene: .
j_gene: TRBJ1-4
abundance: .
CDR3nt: TGTGCCAGCAGTTACCTGGCAGGGTCGGGTGAAAAACTGTTTTTT
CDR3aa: CASSYLAGSGEKLFF

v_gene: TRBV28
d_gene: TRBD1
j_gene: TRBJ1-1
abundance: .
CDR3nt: TGTGCCAGCAGCCGACAGGGGCCAGGGCGGAACACTGAAGCTTTCTTT
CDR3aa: CASSRQGPGRNTEAFF

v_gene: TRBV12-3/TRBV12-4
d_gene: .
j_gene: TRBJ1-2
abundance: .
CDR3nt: TGTGCCAGCAGTTTTGGAGGAGGCTACACCTTC
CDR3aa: CASSFGGGYTF

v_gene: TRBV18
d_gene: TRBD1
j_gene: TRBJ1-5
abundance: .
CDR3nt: TGTGCCAGCTCACCATCCGGGACAGGGGGGAATCAGCCCCAGCATTTT
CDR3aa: CASSPSGTGGNQPQHF

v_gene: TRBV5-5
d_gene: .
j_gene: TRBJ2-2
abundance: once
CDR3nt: TGTGCCAGCAGCTTGGCCCTCAGTCCCGGGGAGCTGTTTTTT
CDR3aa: CASSLALSPGELFF

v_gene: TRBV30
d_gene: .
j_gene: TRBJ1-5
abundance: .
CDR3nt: TGTGCCTGGAGTAGGCGGGACGATCAGCCCCAGCATTTT
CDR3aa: CAWSRRDDQPQHF

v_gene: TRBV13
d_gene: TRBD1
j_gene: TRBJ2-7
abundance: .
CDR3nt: TGTGCCAGCAGCTTATTAGGACAGGCGACCTACGAGCAGTACTTC
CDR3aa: CASSLLGQATYEQYF

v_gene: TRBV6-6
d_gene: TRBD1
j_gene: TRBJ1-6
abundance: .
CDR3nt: TGTGCCAGCAGTTCCTCAAGACAGGGGGGATCACCCCTCCACTTT
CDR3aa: CASSSSRQGGSPLHF

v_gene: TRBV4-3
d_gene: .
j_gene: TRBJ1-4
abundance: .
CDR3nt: TGCGCCAGCAGCCAAGATCGCTGGGCCCCTAATGAAAAACTGTTTTTT
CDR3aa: CASSQDRWAPNEKLFF

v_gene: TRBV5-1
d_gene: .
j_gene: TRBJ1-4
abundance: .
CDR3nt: TGCGCCAGCAGCTTGACCAGGGCAACTAATGAAAAACTGTTTTTT
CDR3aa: CASSLTRATNEKLFF

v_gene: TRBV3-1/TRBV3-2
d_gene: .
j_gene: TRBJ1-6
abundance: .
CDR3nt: TGTGCCAGCAGCCAAGTACCCGGGGGGCCGGGACCCCTCCACTTT
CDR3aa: CASSQVPGGPGPLHF

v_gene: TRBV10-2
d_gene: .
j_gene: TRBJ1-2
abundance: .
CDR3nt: TGCGCCAGCAGTGAGGTGGGGCGGAATGGCTACACCTTC
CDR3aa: CASSEVGRNGYTF

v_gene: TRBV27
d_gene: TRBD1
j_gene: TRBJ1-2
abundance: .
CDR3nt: TGTGCCAGCAGTCTGACAGGGGGCTTCTATGGCTACACCTTC
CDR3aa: CASSLTGGFYGYTF

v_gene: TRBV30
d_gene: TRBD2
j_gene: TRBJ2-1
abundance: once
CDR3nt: TGTGCCTGGAGATCAGCGGGAGCGTTGGATGAGCAGTTCTTC
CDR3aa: CAWRSAGALDEQFF

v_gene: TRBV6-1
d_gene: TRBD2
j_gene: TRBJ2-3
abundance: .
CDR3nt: TGTGCCAGCCGAAAAGCGGGAGTCACAGATACGCAGTATTTT
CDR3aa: CASRKAGVTDTQYF

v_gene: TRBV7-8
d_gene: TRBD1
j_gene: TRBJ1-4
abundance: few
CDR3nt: TGTGCCAGCAGCTTGGTGACAGGGGGCGCCACGGAAAAACTGTTTTTT
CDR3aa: CASSLVTGGATEKLFF

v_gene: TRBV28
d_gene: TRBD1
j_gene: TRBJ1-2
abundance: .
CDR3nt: TGTGCCAGCAGCTTACAGGGGAATTATGGCTACACCTTC
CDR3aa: CASSLQGNYGYTF

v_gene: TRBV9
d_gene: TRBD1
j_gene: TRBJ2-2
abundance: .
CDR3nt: TGTGCCAGCAGCGTAGTCGGGACAGGCTACACCGGGGAGCTGTTTTTT
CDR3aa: CASSVVGTGYTGELFF

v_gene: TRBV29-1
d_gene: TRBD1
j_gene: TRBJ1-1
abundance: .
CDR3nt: TGCAGCGTTGCAATGGCAGGGGGTCACACTGAAGCTTTCTTT
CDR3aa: CSVAMAGGHTEAFF

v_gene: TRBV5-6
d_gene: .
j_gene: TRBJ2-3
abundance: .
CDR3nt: TGTGCCAGCACCATGGGCGCGGGATCTAGCACAGATACGCAGTATTTT
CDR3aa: CASTMGAGSSTDTQYF